A single sample gave rise to the 26 T cell receptor beta chains below, sequenced in a study of OX40 agonist ivuxolimab in advanced cancers. Data came from immunoSEQ multiplex PCR; TCRdb stores just in-frame clones and leaves some out. The sample contains around 61,000 clones, roughly 85% of which appear only once. The material sequenced was CD4+ or CD8+ T cells sorted from blood, taken in a trial of the OX40 agonist ivuxolimab. These receptors were obtained from an adult with an advanced solid tumor such as melanoma, head and neck, liver or kidney cancer.

This chain links TRBV4-2 with TRBJ1-5; D call uncertain. There are 15 residues in the CDR3. Trimming left V 2 bases short and J 5 bases short, with 13 bases between. The germline CDR1 and CDR2 sequences are LGHNA and YNFKEQ. This chain's CDR3 is CASSQMSGNDQPQHF. In DNA form, the CDR3 reads TGTGCCAGCAGCCAAATGAGTGGTAACGATCAGCCCCAGCATTTT.

The gene calls are TRBV6-1 and TRBJ2-7; D uncertain. Trimming shortened V by 7 bases and J by 5 bases, and 21 bases separated the two germline ends. Per the germline V gene, CDR1 is MNHNS and CDR2 is SASEGT. The CDR3 length is 15 residues. The DNA for the CDR3 is TGTGCCAGCAAGCCCCCTACCGTTACTTGGGACGAGCAGTACTTC. Its protein is CASKPPTVTWDEQYF.

CDR3 coding DNA: TGTGCCAGCAGTTATTGGGAGGGATTCCAAGAGACCCAGTACTTC. It specifies CASSYWEGFQETQYF. The genes are TRBV6-5 and TRBJ2-5; TRBD2 matches at 7 bases. Germline V gene lookup returns CDR1 MNHEY and CDR2 SVGAGI. The J segment lost 1 base and the V segment lost 3 bases, leaving 5 bases of the junction unmatched. This CDR3 has 15 residues.

The gene calls are TRBV5-4 and TRBJ2-7; weak D call: TRBD1 (6 bases). Germline assignment: CDR1 SGHNT and CDR2 YYREEE (reference sequence). CDR3 length: 12 amino acids. The germline V and J ends were trimmed by 4 bases and 9 bases, with 14 bases remaining between them. The CDR3 region is CASSQNQGRQYF. The CDR3 nucleotides are TGTGCCAGCAGCCAAAATCAGGGGAGGCAGTACTTC.

This rearrangement joins TRBV30 to TRBJ1-1; 9 positions match TRBD1. CDR1 GTSNPN and CDR2 SVGIG come from the germline V gene (reference sequence). The ends lost 0 bases at V and 6 bases at J; junction bases unmatched: 8. This CDR3 is built from 15 residues. CDR3 DNA sequence: TGTGCCTGGAGTGTCACCGGGACAGGGTTCGCTGAAGCTTTCTTT. This translates into CAWSVTGTGFAEAFF.

The CDR3 region is CASTRKGLNTDTQYF. CDR3 coding DNA: TGTGCCAGCACCCGGAAAGGACTTAACACAGATACGCAGTATTTT. The gene calls are TRBV21-1 and TRBJ2-3; the table calls TRBD2, which could not be checked here. TRBV21-1 is a listed pseudogene. The CDR3 is 15 residues long.

V gene TRBV28 combines with J gene TRBJ2-1; possibly TRBD2 for D (5 bases). CDR1 is MDHEN and CDR2 is SYDVKM in the germline V gene. The CDR3 contains 15 residues. Trimming cost V 6 bases and J 0 bases, with 12 bases left between them. The CDR3 reads CASRTGLHSYNEQFF. The CDR3 region has the DNA TGTGCCAGCAGAACCGGACTCCACTCCTACAATGAGCAGTTCTTC.

A few counts support this clone. The rearrangement joins TRBV13 to TRBJ2-5, with 7 bases lining up with TRBD2. Trimming took 6 bases from V and 0 from J; bases not matched to a gene: 13. Germline V gene lookup returns CDR1 PRHDT and CDR2 FYEKMQ (reference sequence). This CDR3 has 17 amino acids. CDR3 amino acids: CASSAKGGVPDQETQYF. CDR3 nucleotide sequence: TGTGCCAGCAGTGCGAAGGGAGGGGTACCGGACCAAGAGACCCAGTACTTC.

The chain links TRBV11-2 to TRBJ2-3, with D maybe TRBD1 (8 bases). The length of the CDR3 is 15 residues. Germline loops: CDR1 SGHAT, CDR2 FQNNGV. The V end lost 5 bases, the J end lost 4 bases, and 16 bases lay between the germline ends. The CDR3 reads CASSPDRGGADTQYF. CDR3 nucleotides: TGTGCCAGCAGCCCAGACAGGGGAGGGGCAGATACGCAGTATTTT.

The chain combines TRBV25-1 with TRBJ2-7; possible D gene TRBD2, 6 bases. From germline, CDR1 is MGHDK and CDR2 SYGVNS. The germline V and J ends were trimmed by 4 bases and 7 bases, with 14 bases remaining between them. This CDR3 is 13 amino acids long. This chain's CDR3 is CASSGTGTQEQYF. For the CDR3, the DNA is TGTGCCAGCAGTGGAACCGGGACTCAGGAGCAGTACTTC.

This sequence joins TRBV2 and TRBJ1-5; 8 bases match TRBD1. J was trimmed by 7 bases and V by 4 bases; bases with no gene match: 9. CDR1 SNHLY and CDR2 FYNNEI come from the germline V gene. The CDR3 totals 15 residues. The CDR3 loop reads CASSASRGLWQPQHF. In nucleotides, the CDR3 is TGTGCCAGCAGTGCCAGCAGGGGGCTCTGGCAGCCCCAGCATTTT.

This chain uses TRBV5-1 with TRBJ2-1; D gene unclear. CDR1 SGHRS and CDR2 YFSETQ come from the germline V gene. V was clipped by 4 bases and J by 8 bases, with 13 bases between them. The CDR3 contains 13 residues. The chain's CDR3 is CASSGARLDEQFF. In DNA form, the CDR3 reads TGCGCCAGCAGCGGCGCTAGGTTGGATGAGCAGTTCTTC.

The chain carries TRBV6-4 and TRBJ2-5; perhaps TRBD2 as D (5 bases). The V gene's germline CDR1 is MRHNA and CDR2 SNTAGT. The CDR3 is 14 residues long. Trimming took off 8 bases at V and 0 bases at J, with 13 bases between the two ends. CDR3 bases: TGTGCCAGCGAGCGGCACCAGGACCAAGAGACCCAGTACTTC. Translation gives CASERHQDQETQYF.

This sequence joins TRBV7-2 and TRBJ2-5, with D perhaps assigned TRBD1 or TRBD2 (6 bases each). Germline assignment: CDR1 SGHTA and CDR2 FQGNSA. The CDR3 sequence is 16 residues long. With 1 base removed from V and 3 bases from J, the gap between germline ends came to 15 bases. The CDR3 loop is CASSLDQERGEETQYF. The CDR3, as DNA: TGTGCCAGCAGCTTAGATCAGGAGAGGGGGGAAGAGACCCAGTACTTC. The full variable domain, completed using reference TRBV7-2 and TRBJ2-5, is GAGVSQSPSNKVTEKGKDVELRCDPISGHTALYWYRQSLGQGLEFLIYFQGNSAPDKSGLPSDRFSAERTGGSVSTLTIQRTQQEDSAVYLCASSLDQERGEETQYFGPGTRLLVL.

The V and J genes are TRBV6-5 and TRBJ2-7; possibly TRBD1 for D (6 bases). This CDR3 is built from 15 residues. Trimming cost V 7 bases and J 3 bases, with 19 bases left between them. The V gene's germline CDR1 is MNHEY and CDR2 SVGAGI. CDR3 sequence reads: CASKLEQGFGYEQYF. Written as DNA, the CDR3 is TGTGCCAGCAAGTTGGAACAGGGTTTCGGCTACGAGCAGTACTTC.

The chain joins TRBV14 to TRBJ2-4, with a weak D call TRBD2 (5 bases). The CDR3 has 16 residues. From germline, CDR1 is SGHDN and CDR2 FVKESK. The ends were cut back, 0 bases at V and 3 bases at J, with 12 bases in the middle. CDR3 protein: CASSQDRVGVKNIQYF. In nucleotides, the CDR3 is TGTGCCAGCAGCCAAGATCGCGTGGGAGTCAAAAACATTCAGTACTTC.

The gene calls are TRBV29-1 and TRBJ1-2, with D perhaps TRBD1 (5 bases). Trimming removed 0 bases from V and 5 bases from J, with 19 bases in between. This CDR3 is built from 16 residues. CDR1 and CDR2 (germline): SQVTM, ANQGSEA. CDR3 amino acids: CSVEESGTYVWYGYTF. The DNA for the CDR3 is TGCAGCGTTGAAGAATCTGGGACGTACGTTTGGTATGGCTACACCTTC.

DNA for the CDR3: TGCGCCAGCAGTGAGCCGGGGTTGGGGAAGAATACGCAGTATTTT. Protein: CASSEPGLGKNTQYF. This rearrangement joins TRBV10-1 to TRBJ2-3, with a possible D match to TRBD2 (5 bases). The V and J ends lost 2 bases and 7 bases respectively, with 16 bases between them. Germline CDR1 is WNHNN and CDR2 is SYGVQD (reference sequence). The CDR3 sequence is 15 residues long.

The rearrangement uses TRBV7-8 and TRBJ2-7, with 7 bases lining up with TRBD1. Germline V gene data show CDR1 as SGHVS and CDR2 as FQNEAQ. This CDR3 contains 13 residues. The V and J ends lost 8 bases and 2 bases, in that order; junction bases with no gene match: 6. The CDR3 is CASRRGGPYEQYF. Written as DNA, the CDR3 is TGTGCCAGCCGGAGAGGGGGCCCCTACGAGCAGTACTTC. The whole variable domain, filled in from reference TRBV7-8 and TRBJ2-7, reads GAGVSQSPRYKVAKRGQDVALRCDPISGHVSLFWYQQALGQGPEFLTYFQNEAQLDKSGLPSDRFFAERPEGSVSTLKIQRTQQEDSAVYLCASRRGGPYEQYFGPGTRLTVT.

The chain carries TRBV10-3 and TRBJ2-1; 8 bases line up with TRBD2. The ends lost 6 bases at V and 2 bases at J; junction bases unmatched: 18. The CDR3 is 19 residues long. Germline lookup yields CDR1 ENHRY and CDR2 SYGVKD. The chain's CDR3 is CAISRSGGPGRRTYNEQFF. The CDR3 DNA is TGTGCCATCAGCAGGAGCGGGGGTCCGGGAAGGAGAACCTACAATGAGCAGTTCTTC.

The gene calls are TRBV10-2 and TRBJ2-5; D could derive from TRBD1 or TRBD2 (6 bases each). V was clipped by 5 bases and J by 1 base, with 11 bases between them. In germline, CDR1 is WSHSY, CDR2 SAAADI. The CDR3 totals 14 residues. In DNA form, the CDR3 reads TGCGCCAGCAGTCCGGGGGCCGTCCAAGAGACCCAGTACTTC. Residues: CASSPGAVQETQYF.

This chain joins TRBV6-1 and TRBJ1-5; 7 nucleotides match TRBD1. This CDR3 region has 13 residues. Germline V gives CDR1 MNHNS, CDR2 SASEGT. V dropped 4 bases and J dropped 5; count of bases not matched to a gene: 2. The CDR3 sequence is CASSVDRDQPQHF. The CDR3 nucleotides are TGTGCCAGCAGTGTAGACAGGGATCAGCCCCAGCATTTT.

Points on this clone: This CDR3 is also generated by other DNA sequences in the sample. The chain carries TRBV20-1 and TRBJ2-7; D unresolved. The CDR3 spans 11 residues. The germline gives CDR1 DFQATT, CDR2 SNEGSKA (reference sequence). The V gene lost 3 bases and the J gene lost 1 base, with 4 bases spanning the gap. CDR3 DNA: TGCAGTGCTAGGGATTCCTACGAGCAGTACTTC. Translating gives CSARDSYEQYF.

This sequence joins TRBV15 and TRBJ1-1, with TRBD1 matching 10 bases. The germline gives CDR1 LNHNV, CDR2 YYDKDF (reference sequence). This CDR3 contains 18 residues. The V segment lost 0 bases and the J segment 1 base; nucleotides outside the gene matches: 8. The CDR3 protein is CATSREKIWDRGNTEAFF. CDR3 coding DNA: TGTGCCACCAGCAGAGAAAAGATTTGGGACAGGGGGAACACTGAAGCTTTCTTT.

The chain is built from TRBV27 and TRBJ2-3; perhaps TRBD2 as D (6 bases). The CDR3 extends over 15 amino acids. Trimming shortened V by 8 bases and J by 0 bases, and 15 bases separated the two germline ends. Germline V gene data show CDR1 as MNHEY and CDR2 as SMNVEV (reference sequence). The CDR3 region is CASLPGGVSTDTQYF. The CDR3 DNA reads as TGTGCCAGCCTCCCGGGCGGGGTCAGCACAGATACGCAGTATTTT.

J is TRBJ2-3 and V is TRBV11-2; perhaps D is TRBD1 or TRBD2 (5 bases each). V dropped 4 bases and J dropped 0 bases, with 5 bases sitting between them. Germline V gives CDR1 SGHAT, CDR2 FQNNGV. The CDR3 is made up of 13 amino acids. CDR3 loop: CASSWDSTDTQYF. The DNA for the CDR3 is TGTGCCAGCAGCTGGGACAGCACAGATACGCAGTATTTT.